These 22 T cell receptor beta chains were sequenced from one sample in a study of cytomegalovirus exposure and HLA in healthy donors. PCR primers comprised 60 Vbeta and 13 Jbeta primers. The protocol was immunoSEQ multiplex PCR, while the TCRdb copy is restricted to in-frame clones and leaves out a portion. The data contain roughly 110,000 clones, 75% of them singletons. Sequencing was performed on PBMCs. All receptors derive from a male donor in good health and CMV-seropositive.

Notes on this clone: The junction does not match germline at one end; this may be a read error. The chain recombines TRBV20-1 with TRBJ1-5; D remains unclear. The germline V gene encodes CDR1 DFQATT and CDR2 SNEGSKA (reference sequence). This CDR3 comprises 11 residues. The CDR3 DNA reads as TGCAGCGCTACGTCCGGGGTACCCCAGCATTTT. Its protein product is CSATSGVPQHF.

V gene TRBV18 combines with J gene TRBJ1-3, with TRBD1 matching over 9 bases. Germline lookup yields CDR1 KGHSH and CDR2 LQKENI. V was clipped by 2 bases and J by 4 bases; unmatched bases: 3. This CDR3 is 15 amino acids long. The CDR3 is CASSPGQGIGNTIYF. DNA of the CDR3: TGTGCCAGCTCACCAGGACAGGGGATCGGAAACACCATATATTTT.

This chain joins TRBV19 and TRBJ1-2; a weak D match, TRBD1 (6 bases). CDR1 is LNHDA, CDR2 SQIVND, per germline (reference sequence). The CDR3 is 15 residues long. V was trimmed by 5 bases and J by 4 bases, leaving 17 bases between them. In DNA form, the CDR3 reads TGTGCCAGTAGTGGCGGACAGCTTAGATCCTATGGCTACACCTTC. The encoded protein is CASSGGQLRSYGYTF. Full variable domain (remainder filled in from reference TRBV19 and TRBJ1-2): DGGITQSPKYLFRKEGQNVTLSCEQNLNHDAMYWYRQDPGQGLRLIYYSQIVNDFQKGDIAEGYSVSREKKESFPLTVTSAQKNPTAFYLCASSGGQLRSYGYTFGSGTRLTVV.

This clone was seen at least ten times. This CDR3 reads CASSQDSLPDTQYF. The CDR3 DNA sequence: TGTGCCAGCAGCCAAGATAGCCTCCCGGATACGCAGTATTTT. The chain carries TRBV4-2 and TRBJ2-3; D ambiguous. This CDR3 contains 14 residues. Germline lookup yields CDR1 LGHNA and CDR2 YNFKEQ. The V and J ends lost 0 bases and 6 bases respectively, with 10 bases between them.

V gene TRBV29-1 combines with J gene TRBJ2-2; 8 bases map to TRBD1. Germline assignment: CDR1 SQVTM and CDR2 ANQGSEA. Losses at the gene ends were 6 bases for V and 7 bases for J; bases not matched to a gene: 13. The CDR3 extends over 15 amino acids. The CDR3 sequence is CSVDVTGDSIGELFF. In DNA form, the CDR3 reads TGCAGCGTCGATGTGACAGGGGATTCTATCGGGGAGCTGTTTTTT.

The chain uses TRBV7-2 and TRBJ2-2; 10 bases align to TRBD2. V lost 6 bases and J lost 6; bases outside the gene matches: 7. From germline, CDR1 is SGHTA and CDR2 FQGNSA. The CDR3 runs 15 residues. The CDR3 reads CASSTQRGGAGELFF. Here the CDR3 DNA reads TGTGCCAGCAGTACGCAGCGGGGGGGCGCCGGGGAGCTGTTTTTT. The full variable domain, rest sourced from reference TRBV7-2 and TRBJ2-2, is GAGVSQSPSNKVTEKGKDVELRCDPISGHTALYWYRQSLGQGLEFLIYFQGNSAPDKSGLPSDRFSAERTGGSVSTLTIQRTQQEDSAVYLCASSTQRGGAGELFFGEGSRLTVL.

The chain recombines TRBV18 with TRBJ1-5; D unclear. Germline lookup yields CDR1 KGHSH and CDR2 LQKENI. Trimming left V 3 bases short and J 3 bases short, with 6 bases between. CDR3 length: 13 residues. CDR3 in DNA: TGTGCCAGCTCACCGGGCACCAATCAGCCCCAGCATTTT. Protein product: CASSPGTNQPQHF.

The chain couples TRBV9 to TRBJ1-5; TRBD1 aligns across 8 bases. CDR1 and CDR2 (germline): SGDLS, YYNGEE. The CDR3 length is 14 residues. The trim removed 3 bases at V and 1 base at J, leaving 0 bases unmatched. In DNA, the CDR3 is TGTGCCAGCAGCGGGACAGGGAGCAATCAGCCCCAGCATTTT. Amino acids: CASSGTGSNQPQHF. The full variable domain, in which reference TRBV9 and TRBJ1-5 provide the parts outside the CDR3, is DSGVTQTPKHLITATGQRVTLRCSPRSGDLSVYWYQQSLDQGLQFLIQYYNGEERAKGNILERFSAQQFPDLHSELNLSSLELGDSALYFCASSGTGSNQPQHFGDGTRLSIL.

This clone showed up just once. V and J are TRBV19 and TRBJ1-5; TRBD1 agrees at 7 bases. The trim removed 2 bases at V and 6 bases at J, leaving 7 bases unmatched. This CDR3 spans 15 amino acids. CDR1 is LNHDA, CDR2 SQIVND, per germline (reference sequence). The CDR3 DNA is TGTGCCAGTAGTATAATTGAGGGGGCTGTTCAGCCCCAGCATTTT. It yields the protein CASSIIEGAVQPQHF. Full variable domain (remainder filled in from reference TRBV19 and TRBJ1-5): DGGITQSPKYLFRKEGQNVTLSCEQNLNHDAMYWYRQDPGQGLRLIYYSQIVNDFQKGDIAEGYSVSREKKESFPLTVTSAQKNPTAFYLCASSIIEGAVQPQHFGDGTRLSIL.

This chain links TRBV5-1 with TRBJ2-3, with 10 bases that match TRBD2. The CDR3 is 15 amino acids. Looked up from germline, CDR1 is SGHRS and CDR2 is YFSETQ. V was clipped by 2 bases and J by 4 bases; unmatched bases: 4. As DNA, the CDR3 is TGCGCCAGCAGCTTAGCGGGAGGGTTGCCAGATACGCAGTATTTT. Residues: CASSLAGGLPDTQYF.

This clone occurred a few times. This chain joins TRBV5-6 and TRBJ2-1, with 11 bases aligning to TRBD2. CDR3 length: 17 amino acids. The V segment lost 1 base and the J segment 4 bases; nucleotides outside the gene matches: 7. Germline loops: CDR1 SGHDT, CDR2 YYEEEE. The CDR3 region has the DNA TGTGCCAGCAGCTTGTCGGCGGGACTAGCGGTGTACAATGAGCAGTTCTTC. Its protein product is CASSLSAGLAVYNEQFF.

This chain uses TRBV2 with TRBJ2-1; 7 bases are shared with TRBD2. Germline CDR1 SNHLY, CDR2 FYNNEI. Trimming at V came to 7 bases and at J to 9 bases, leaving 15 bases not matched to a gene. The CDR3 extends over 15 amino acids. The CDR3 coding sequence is TGTGCCAGCAAACCGGGACCCCTAACGGGAGGTGAGCAGTTCTTC. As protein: CASKPGPLTGGEQFF.

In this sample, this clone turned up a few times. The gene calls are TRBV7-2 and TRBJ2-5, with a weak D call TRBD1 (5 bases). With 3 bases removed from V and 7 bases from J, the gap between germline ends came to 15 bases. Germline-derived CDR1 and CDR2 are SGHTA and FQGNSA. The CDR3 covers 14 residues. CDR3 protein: CASSFGPSRGTQYF. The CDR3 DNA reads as TGTGCCAGCAGCTTCGGACCCTCAAGGGGGACCCAGTACTTC.

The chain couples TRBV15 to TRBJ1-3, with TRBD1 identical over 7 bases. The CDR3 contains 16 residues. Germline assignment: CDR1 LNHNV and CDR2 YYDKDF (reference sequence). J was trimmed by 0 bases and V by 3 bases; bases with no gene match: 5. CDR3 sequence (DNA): TGTGCCACCAGCAGGACACAGGGGTACTCTGGAAACACCATATATTTT. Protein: CATSRTQGYSGNTIYF.

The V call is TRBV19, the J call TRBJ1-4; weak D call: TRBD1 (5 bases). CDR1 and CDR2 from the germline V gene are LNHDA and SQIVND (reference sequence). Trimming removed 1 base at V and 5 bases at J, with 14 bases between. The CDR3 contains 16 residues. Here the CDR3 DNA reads TGTGCCAGTAGTATAGGCCGTGGAGGGGTCAATGAAAAACTGTTTTTT. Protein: CASSIGRGGVNEKLFF.

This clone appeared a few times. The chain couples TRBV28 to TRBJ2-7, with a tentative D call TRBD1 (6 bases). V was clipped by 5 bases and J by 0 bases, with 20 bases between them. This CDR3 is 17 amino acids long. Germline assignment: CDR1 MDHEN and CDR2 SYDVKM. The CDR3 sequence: CASSPIWNRDNSYEQYF. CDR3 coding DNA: TGTGCCAGCAGTCCCATATGGAACCGGGACAACTCCTACGAGCAGTACTTC.

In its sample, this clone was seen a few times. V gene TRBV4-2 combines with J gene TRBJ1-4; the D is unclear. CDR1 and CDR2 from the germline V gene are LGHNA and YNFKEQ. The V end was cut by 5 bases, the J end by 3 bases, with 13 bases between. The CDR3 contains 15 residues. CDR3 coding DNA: TGTGCCAGCAGCTTGGCCGGGTACTCTAATGAAAAACTGTTTTTT. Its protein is CASSLAGYSNEKLFF.

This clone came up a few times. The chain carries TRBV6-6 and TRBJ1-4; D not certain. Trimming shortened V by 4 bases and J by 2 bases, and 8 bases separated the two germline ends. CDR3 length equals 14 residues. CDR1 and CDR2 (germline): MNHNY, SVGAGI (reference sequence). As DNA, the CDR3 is TGTGCCAGCAGTTCCGCCGGGACTAATGAAAAACTGTTTTTT. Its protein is CASSSAGTNEKLFF.

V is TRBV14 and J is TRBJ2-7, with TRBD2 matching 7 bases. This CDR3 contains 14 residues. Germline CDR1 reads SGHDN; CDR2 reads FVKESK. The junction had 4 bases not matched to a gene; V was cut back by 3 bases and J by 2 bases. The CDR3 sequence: CASSQGGSPYEQYF. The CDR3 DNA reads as TGTGCCAGCAGCCAGGGCGGGAGCCCCTACGAGCAGTACTTC.

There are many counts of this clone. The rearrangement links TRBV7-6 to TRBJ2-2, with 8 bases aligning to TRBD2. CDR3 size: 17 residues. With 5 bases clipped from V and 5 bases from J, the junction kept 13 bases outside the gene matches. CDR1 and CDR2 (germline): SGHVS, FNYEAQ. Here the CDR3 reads CASSLYSAGAGTGELFF. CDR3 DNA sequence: TGTGCCAGCAGCCTCTACTCAGCGGGAGCGGGTACCGGGGAGCTGTTTTTT.

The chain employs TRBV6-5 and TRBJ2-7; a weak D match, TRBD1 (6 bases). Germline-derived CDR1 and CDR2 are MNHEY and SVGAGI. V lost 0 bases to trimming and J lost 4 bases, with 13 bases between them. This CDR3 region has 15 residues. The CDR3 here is CASSYSPRGHYEQYF. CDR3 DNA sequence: TGTGCCAGCAGTTACTCTCCCAGGGGCCATTACGAGCAGTACTTC.

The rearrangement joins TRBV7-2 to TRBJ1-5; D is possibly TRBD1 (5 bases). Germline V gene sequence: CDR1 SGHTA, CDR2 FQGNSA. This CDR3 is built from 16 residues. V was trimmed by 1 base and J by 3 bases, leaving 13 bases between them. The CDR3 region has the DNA TGTGCCAGCAGCTTAGTGGTATCACAGGACAATCAGCCCCAGCATTTT. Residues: CASSLVVSQDNQPQHF. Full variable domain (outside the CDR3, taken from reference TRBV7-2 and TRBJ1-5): GAGVSQSPSNKVTEKGKDVELRCDPISGHTALYWYRQSLGQGLEFLIYFQGNSAPDKSGLPSDRFSAERTGGSVSTLTIQRTQQEDSAVYLCASSLVVSQDNQPQHFGDGTRLSIL.